The entry that follows covers one TCR beta chain sequence. The antigen remains undetermined. The treatment here: oral pan-JAK inhibitor, 5-10 mg twice daily. Peripheral blood and lesional scalp punch biopsies came from alopecia areata patients. The CDR3 has 15 residues. The V and J ends lost 8 bases and 3 bases, in that order; junction bases with no gene match: 8. Germline CDR1 GTSNPN, CDR2 SVGIG (reference sequence). The sequencing template was cDNA reverse transcribed from extracted RNA. The protocol was immunoSEQ multiplex PCR, while the TCRdb copy is restricted to in-frame clones and leaves out a portion. The table shows some 210,000 clones, with just over 65% occurring only once. The data originate from a study of CD8+ T cells in alopecia areata. General study results and limits: TCR sharing was clearer in mice than between patients, perhaps partly owing to patient HLA diversity.

The sequence came from a human donor with alopecia areata. The rearrangement uses TRBV30 and TRBJ2-2, with 11 bases lining up with TRBD2. The sample was CD4+ T cells sorted from blood, taken at approximately week 45, from a patient treated with tofacitinib. The CDR3 loop reads CATTKGLADTGELFF. The CDR3 region has the DNA TGTGCCACAACTAAGGGACTAGCGGACACCGGGGAGCTGTTTTTT.